These T cell receptor beta chains were read from a single sample in a study of response to subunit inactivated influenza vaccine. TCRdb analysed the RT-PCR reads with MiXCR anew, one entry per CDR3 protein. The data hold about 520,000 distinct CDR3 sequences, with about 25% observed a single time. Sequenced material: CD4+ T cells sorted from PBMCs, taken 4 to 6 days after vaccination. The receptor set was obtained from a man aged 50 to 59 who received an inactivated influenza vaccine. CDR3s include the opening cysteine and the closing phenylalanine or tryptophan. A D gene is named only where the DNA matches it firmly. Some rows have no size entry. The others give once, few or many, or a class for an expanded clone.

size,J,D,V,length,CDR3,DNA
-,TRBJ2-7,TRBD2,TRBV4-2,16,CASSQPIAGEVYEQYF,TGTGCCAGCAGCCAACCGATAGCGGGGGAGGTTTACGAGCAGTACTTC
-,TRBJ2-3,-,TRBV11-2,13,CASSLWAGDTQYF,TGTGCCAGCAGCCTTTGGGCGGGAGATACGCAGTATTTT
-,TRBJ2-5,-,TRBV10-3,14,CAISESGKQETQYF,TGTGCCATCAGTGAGTCTGGGAAGCAAGAGACCCAGTACTTC
many,TRBJ2-3,-,TRBV12-3/TRBV12-4,12,CASRVSTDTQYF,TGTGCCAGCAGGGTCAGTACAGATACGCAGTATTTT
many,TRBJ1-6,-,TRBV5-1,12,CASSLVDSPLHF,TGCGCCAGCAGCTTGGTTGATTCACCCCTCCACTTT
few,TRBJ1-1,-,TRBV4-3,17,CASSQDLGGGMNTEAFF,TGCGCCAGCAGCCAAGATTTGGGGGGCGGAATGAACACTGAAGCTTTCTTT
-,TRBJ2-1,-,TRBV6-2/TRBV6-3,11,CASAGYNEQFF,TGTGCCAGCGCAGGCTACAATGAGCAGTTCTTC
few,TRBJ1-4,TRBD1,TRBV28,17,CASSLEQGRSTNEKLFF,TGTGCCAGCAGTTTAGAACAGGGGAGATCAACTAATGAAAAACTGTTTTTT
few,TRBJ2-3,-,TRBV7-6,16,CASSRVGPSGTDTQYF,TGTGCCAGCAGTCGGGTGGGACCGTCTGGCACAGATACGCAGTATTTT
few,TRBJ2-1,-,TRBV30,15,CAWSPLATTYNEQFF,TGTGCCTGGAGTCCACTAGCTACTACCTACAATGAGCAGTTCTTC
few,TRBJ2-3,TRBD2,TRBV18,16,CASSPGSSGVTDTQYF,TGTGCCAGCTCACCAGGTTCCAGCGGGGTAACAGATACGCAGTATTTT
many,TRBJ2-2,-,TRBV5-1,11,CASSSTGELFF,TGCGCCAGCAGCTCCACAGGGGAGCTGTTTTTT
-,TRBJ2-5,TRBD1,TRBV7-2,16,CASSFWGGTGKETQYF,TGTGCCAGCAGTTTTTGGGGGGGGACAGGGAAAGAGACCCAGTACTTC
-,TRBJ2-2,-,TRBV27,15,CASSFKGYGSRELFF,TGTGCCAGCAGTTTTAAGGGGTATGGTAGCCGGGAGCTGTTTTTT
many,TRBJ2-1,TRBD2,TRBV5-1,15,CASSTLAGGPNEQFF,TGTGCCAGCAGCACCCTAGCGGGGGGGCCGAATGAGCAGTTCTTC
many,TRBJ2-2,TRBD1,TRBV14,14,CASSQNRGSGELFF,TGTGCCAGCAGCCAAAACAGGGGGTCGGGGGAGCTGTTTTTT